The rows below give T cell receptor beta chains drawn from one sample of a study of blood T cells in healthy people across ages. TCRdb reprocessed the 5' RACE reads with MiXCR, giving one entry per CDR3 protein. Of approximately 820,000 distinct CDR3 sequences in the sample, around two fifths were seen once. Sequenced input: blood. The source is a man in his 60s in good health. CDR3s include the opening cysteine and the closing phenylalanine or tryptophan. D genes are given only for firm matches. Rows may omit the clone size; those that give it use once, few, many or a size class.

V: TRBV20-1; J: TRBJ1-5; D: .; size: .; CDR3: CSASLSSRYSNQPQHF; DNA: TGCAGTGCTAGTCTGTCGAGCCGGTATAGCAATCAGCCCCAGCATTTT
V: TRBV4-3; J: TRBJ1-2; D: .; size: once; CDR3: CASSQDGWGGGYTF; DNA: TGCGCCAGCAGCCAAGATGGGTGGGGTGGTGGCTACACCTTC
V: TRBV27; J: TRBJ2-1; D: TRBD2; size: .; CDR3: CASSRTSGGAWYDNEQFF; DNA: TGTGCCAGCAGCCGCACTAGCGGGGGGGCCTGGTACGACAATGAGCAGTTCTTC
V: TRBV11-3; J: TRBJ1-1; D: .; size: .; CDR3: CASSLGLVSDEAFF; DNA: TGTGCCAGCAGCTTAGGTCTAGTTTCAGATGAAGCTTTCTTT
V: TRBV3-1; J: TRBJ2-5; D: TRBD2; size: .; CDR3: CASSQDLPSGEETQYF; DNA: TGTGCCAGCAGCCAAGATCTCCCTAGCGGGGAAGAGACCCAGTACTTC
V: TRBV7-2; J: TRBJ2-7; D: .; size: .; CDR3: CASSAAGTSSSYEQYF; DNA: TGTGCCAGCAGCGCCGCCGGGACCTCAAGTAGCTACGAGCAGTACTTC
V: TRBV9; J: TRBJ2-5; D: TRBD2; size: few; CDR3: CASSVMGGGTQETQYF; DNA: TGTGCCAGCAGCGTAATGGGCGGGGGGACTCAAGAGACCCAGTACTTC
V: TRBV12-3/TRBV12-4; J: TRBJ2-5; D: TRBD1; size: few; CDR3: CASNPGQGGSGTQYF; DNA: TGTGCCAGCAATCCAGGACAGGGGGGATCGGGGACCCAGTACTTC
V: TRBV25-1; J: TRBJ1-2; D: .; size: .; CDR3: CASSETGAAGYTF; DNA: TGTGCCAGCAGTGAGACTGGGGCTGCTGGCTACACCTTC
V: TRBV2; J: TRBJ2-1; D: .; size: .; CDR3: CASSEIQNEQFF; DNA: TGTGCCAGCAGTGAAATACAGAATGAGCAGTTCTTC
V: TRBV20-1; J: TRBJ2-7; D: .; size: .; CDR3: CSARDGHNYEQYF; DNA: TGCAGTGCTAGAGATGGGCATAACTACGAGCAGTACTTC
V: TRBV12-3/TRBV12-4; J: TRBJ2-1; D: .; size: .; CDR3: CASSPSRTEQFF; DNA: TGTGCCAGCAGCCCTAGTCGTACTGAGCAGTTCTTC
V: TRBV12-3/TRBV12-4; J: TRBJ2-7; D: .; size: .; CDR3: CASSLSTIHEQYF; DNA: TGTGCCAGCAGTTTATCTACGATCCACGAGCAGTACTTC
V: TRBV20-1; J: TRBJ2-7; D: TRBD2; size: .; CDR3: CSARDGTIGEQYF; DNA: TGCAGTGCTAGAGATGGGACTATAGGCGAGCAGTACTTC
V: TRBV9; J: TRBJ2-2; D: .; size: few; CDR3: CASSVAAANTGELFF; DNA: TGTGCCAGCAGCGTAGCTGCAGCGAACACCGGGGAGCTGTTTTTT
V: TRBV2; J: TRBJ2-1; D: .; size: .; CDR3: CASSATASSYNEQFF; DNA: TGTGCCAGCAGTGCGACAGCCAGCTCCTACAATGAGCAGTTCTTC